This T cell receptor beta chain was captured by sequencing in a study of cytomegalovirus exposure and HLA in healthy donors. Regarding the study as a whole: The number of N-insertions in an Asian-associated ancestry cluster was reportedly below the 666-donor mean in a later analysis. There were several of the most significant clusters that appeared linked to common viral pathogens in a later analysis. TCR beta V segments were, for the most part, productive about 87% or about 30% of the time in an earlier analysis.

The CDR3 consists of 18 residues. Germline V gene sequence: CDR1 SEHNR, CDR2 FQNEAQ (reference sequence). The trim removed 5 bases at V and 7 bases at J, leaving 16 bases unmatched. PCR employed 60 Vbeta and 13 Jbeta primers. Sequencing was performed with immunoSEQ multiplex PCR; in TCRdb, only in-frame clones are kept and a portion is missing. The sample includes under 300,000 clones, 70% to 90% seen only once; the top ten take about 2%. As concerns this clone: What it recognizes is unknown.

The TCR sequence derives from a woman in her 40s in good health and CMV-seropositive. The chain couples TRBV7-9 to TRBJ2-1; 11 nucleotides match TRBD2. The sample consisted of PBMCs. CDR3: CASSRSTVTSGTSNEQFF. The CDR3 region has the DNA TGTGCCAGCAGCCGCTCTACCGTGACTAGCGGGACCTCGAATGAGCAGTTCTTC.